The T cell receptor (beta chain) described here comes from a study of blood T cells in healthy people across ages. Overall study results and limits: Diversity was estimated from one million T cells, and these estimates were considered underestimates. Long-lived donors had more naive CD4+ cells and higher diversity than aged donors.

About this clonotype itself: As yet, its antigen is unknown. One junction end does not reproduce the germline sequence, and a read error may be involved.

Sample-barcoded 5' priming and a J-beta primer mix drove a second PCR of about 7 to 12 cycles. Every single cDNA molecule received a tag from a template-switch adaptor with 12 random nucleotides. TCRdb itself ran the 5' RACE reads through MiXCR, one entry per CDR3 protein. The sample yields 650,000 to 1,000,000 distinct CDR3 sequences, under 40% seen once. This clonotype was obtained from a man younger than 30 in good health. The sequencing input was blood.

Here the CDR3 reads CTSTLGVGSSTDTQYF. CDR3 nucleotides: TGTACCAGCACCCTGGGGGTGGGTTCTAGCACAGATACGCAGTATTTT. V usage is TRBV12-3 or TRBV12-4 and J usage is TRBJ2-3; either TRBD1 or TRBD2 may fit D (5 bases each). CDR3 size: 16 residues.